This paragraph reports one T cell receptor (beta chain). In the original processing: Amplified reference gene primers provided the basis for estimating nucleated cell counts. Using immunoSEQ multiplex PCR, the repertoire was profiled, and TCRdb retains in-frame clones only, with some absent. The V and J calls and clone size were taken over from that table, and D and trimming were inferred from the DNA. In the table there are approximately 300,000 clones, roughly 88% of which are singletons. These data belong to a study of blood T cell repertoires in COVID-19. About the study: The study drew acute and convalescent COVID-19 samples from the United States, Italy and Spain. Nucleic acid was either cDNA or gDNA, and it came from T cells, B-cell-depleted T cells, or PBMCs.

Germline-derived CDR1 and CDR2 are MNHNS and SASEGT. This CDR3 has 13 amino acids. V lost 3 bases and J 3 bases, leaving 8 bases between the germline ends. The chain links TRBV6-1 to TRBJ1-2; D perhaps matches TRBD1 (5 bases). This sequence was found in a woman aged 45-65 years with acute or convalescent COVID-19. The sequencing input was peripheral blood. CDR3 sequence: CASSDQGYYGYTF. In DNA form, the CDR3 reads TGTGCCAGCAGTGACCAGGGTTACTATGGCTACACCTTC.